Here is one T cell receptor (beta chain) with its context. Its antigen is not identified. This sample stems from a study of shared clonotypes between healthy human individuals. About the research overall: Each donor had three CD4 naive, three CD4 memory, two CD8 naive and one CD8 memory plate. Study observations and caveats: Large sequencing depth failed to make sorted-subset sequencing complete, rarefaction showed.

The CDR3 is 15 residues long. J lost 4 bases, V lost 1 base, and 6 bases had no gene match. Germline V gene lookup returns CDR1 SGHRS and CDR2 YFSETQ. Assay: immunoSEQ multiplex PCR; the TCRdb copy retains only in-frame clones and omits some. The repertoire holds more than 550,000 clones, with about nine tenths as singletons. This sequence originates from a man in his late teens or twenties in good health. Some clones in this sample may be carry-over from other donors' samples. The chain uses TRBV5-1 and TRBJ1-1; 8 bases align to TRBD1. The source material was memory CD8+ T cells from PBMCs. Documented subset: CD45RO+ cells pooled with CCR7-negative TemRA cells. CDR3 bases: TGCGCCAGCAGCTTGTTGGCAGGGGGCGGCACTGAAGCTTTCTTT. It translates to CASSLLAGGGTEAFF.